A single sample gave rise to the 31 T cell receptor beta chains below, sequenced in a study of T cells after yellow fever vaccination. TCRdb re-analysed the 5' RACE reads in MiXCR, keeping a single row per CDR3 protein. The repertoire holds 250,000 to 300,000 distinct CDR3 sequences, with around 4.9% as singletons. Source: CD4+ T cells sorted from PBMCs, taken on the day of the yellow fever booster vaccination. All receptors come from a man aged 18 to 30 who received the YFV17D yellow fever vaccine.

This clonotype was seen a handful of times. This rearrangement joins TRBV9 to TRBJ1-5; a weak D match, TRBD1 (6 bases). Per germline, CDR1 SGDLS and CDR2 YYNGEE. The CDR3 extends over 14 amino acids. V dropped 4 bases and J dropped 5 bases, with 13 bases sitting between them. CDR3 residues: CASSPEGGHQPQHF. In DNA form, the CDR3 reads TGTGCCAGCAGCCCAGAGGGGGGGCATCAGCCCCAGCATTTT.

The rearrangement joins TRBV6-5 to TRBJ1-5; perhaps TRBD1 as D (5 bases). Deletions cut 0 bases from V and 3 bases from J, with 9 bases between. The CDR3 covers 15 residues. Germline V gene sequence: CDR1 MNHEY, CDR2 SVGAGI. The CDR3 DNA reads as TGTGCCAGCAGTTACTCCGGGACGGTCAATCAGCCCCAGCATTTT. This translates into CASSYSGTVNQPQHF.

This clonotype has just a few counts. This sequence joins TRBV20-1 and TRBJ1-6; D remains unclear. CDR3 size: 17 residues. Germline values: CDR1 DFQATT, CDR2 SNEGSKA (reference sequence). The ends were cut back, 6 bases at V and 7 bases at J, with 25 bases in the middle. CDR3 sequence reads: CSARGERPRIVNSPLHF. CDR3 sequence (DNA): TGCAGTGCCCGGGGAGAGAGGCCGCGGATTGTGAATTCACCCCTCCACTTT.

This clonotype was observed at least ten times. The chain recombines TRBV10-3 with TRBJ2-3, with D unclear. Trimming took off 11 bases at V and 1 base at J, with 16 bases between the two ends. Per germline, CDR1 ENHRY and CDR2 SYGVKD. This CDR3 has 14 amino acids. In DNA form, the CDR3 reads TGTGCCGGTTCTAGTCCCCTTCGCACAGATACGCAGTATTTT. The encoded protein is CAGSSPLRTDTQYF.

This clonotype was picked up a small number of times. The rearrangement joins TRBV12-3 or TRBV12-4 to TRBJ1-3, with TRBD1 matching over 8 bases. Losses at the gene ends were 5 bases for V and 4 bases for J; bases not matched to a gene: 7. The CDR3 runs to 15 residues. The CDR3 region has the DNA TGTGCCAGCAGTAAGAGACAGGGGCCCGGAAACACCATATATTTT. Its protein is CASSKRQGPGNTIYF.

This clonotype has at least ten counts. J is TRBJ2-2 and V is TRBV7-3; TRBD1 aligns across 12 bases. The CDR3 is 17 residues long. With V trimmed by 5 bases and J by 5 bases, 9 bases remained unmatched. Germline CDR1 and CDR2: SGHTA and FQGTGA. This CDR3 is CASSLTGQGARTGELFF. The CDR3 nucleotides read TGTGCCAGCAGCCTTACGGGACAGGGGGCACGGACCGGGGAGCTGTTTTTT.

The chain couples TRBV6-1 to TRBJ1-2, with a possible D match to TRBD1 (5 bases). With 2 bases removed from V and 2 bases from J, the gap between germline ends came to 9 bases. CDR3 length equals 14 residues. Per germline, CDR1 MNHNS and CDR2 SASEGT. CDR3 nucleotides: TGTGCCAGCAGTGAAAACGGGGGAAACTATGGCTACACCTTC. Amino acid sequence: CASSENGGNYGYTF.

This clonotype was seen at least ten times. This chain links TRBV6-5 with TRBJ1-5; TRBD1 agrees at 9 bases. The CDR3 runs to 15 residues. Germline CDR1 is MNHEY and CDR2 is SVGAGI. V lost 6 bases and J lost 6; bases outside the gene matches: 9. The CDR3 DNA reads as TGTGCCAGCAGACCGACAGGGGGGTATAGTCAGCCCCAGCATTTT. Encoded protein: CASRPTGGYSQPQHF.

This clonotype was counted a few times. The V gene is TRBV12-3 or TRBV12-4, the J gene TRBJ1-1; D unresolved. The CDR3 is 13 residues long. The V end was cut by 2 bases, the J end by 4 bases, with 8 bases between. The CDR3 bases are TGTGCCAGCAGTTTACAAGTTCTCACTGAAGCTTTCTTT. This encodes CASSLQVLTEAFF.

This chain uses TRBV5-5 with TRBJ1-6; D not certain. The V and J ends lost 1 base and 1 base respectively, with 6 bases between them. The CDR3 is 15 amino acids. CDR1 SGHKS and CDR2 YYEKEE come from the germline V gene (reference sequence). The CDR3 reads CASSLSGSYNSPLHF. DNA for the CDR3: TGTGCCAGCAGCTTGTCTGGGTCCTATAATTCACCCCTCCACTTT.

This rearrangement joins TRBV5-6 to TRBJ1-1; D not certain. Germline-derived CDR1 and CDR2 are SGHDT and YYEEEE. V dropped 0 bases and J dropped 1 base, with 10 bases sitting between them. This CDR3 has 15 amino acids. CDR3 DNA sequence: TGTGCCAGCAGCTTGGGGTGGCAATCGAACACTGAAGCTTTCTTT. This gives the protein CASSLGWQSNTEAFF. The full variable domain, in which reference TRBV5-6 and TRBJ1-1 provide the parts outside the CDR3, is DAGVTQSPTHLIKTRGQQVTLRCSPKSGHDTVSWYQQALGQGPQFIFQYYEEEERQRGNFPDRFSGHQFPNYSSELNVNALLLGDSALYLCASSLGWQSNTEAFFGQGTRLTVV.

This clonotype has only a few counts. The chain carries TRBV5-1 and TRBJ1-5; D ambiguous. V was pared by 1 base and J by 5 bases, with 7 bases between. The CDR3 covers 13 residues. Germline V lookup: CDR1 SGHRS, CDR2 YFSETQ. The DNA of the CDR3 is TGCGCCAGCAGCTTGAATACGGATCAGCCCCAGCATTTT. It codes for CASSLNTDQPQHF. Combining the CDR3 with reference TRBV5-1 and TRBJ1-5 gives the whole variable domain KAGVTQTPRYLIKTRGQQVTLSCSPISGHRSVSWYQQTPGQGLQFLFEYFSETQRNKGNFPGRFSGRQFSNSRSEMNVSTLELGDSALYLCASSLNTDQPQHFGDGTRLSIL.

This clonotype was counted only a few times. The rearrangement links TRBV6-5 to TRBJ2-5; D possibly corresponds to TRBD1 (5 bases). Trimming removed 0 bases from V and 9 bases from J, with 14 bases in between. Germline CDR1 MNHEY, CDR2 SVGAGI. The CDR3 contains 14 residues. The CDR3 is CASSYSAQGPAQYF. In DNA form, the CDR3 reads TGTGCCAGCAGTTACTCAGCCCAGGGTCCGGCCCAGTACTTC.

V is TRBV7-9 and J is TRBJ2-2; 7 positions agree with TRBD1. After removal of 2 bases from V and 3 bases from J, the junction contained 3 bases not matched to a gene. CDR3 length: 15 amino acids. CDR1 is SEHNR, CDR2 FQNEAQ, per germline (reference sequence). The CDR3 sequence: CASSLIQGDTGELFF. The DNA of the CDR3 is TGTGCCAGCAGCTTAATCCAGGGGGACACCGGGGAGCTGTTTTTT.

This clonotype was counted at least ten times. V and J are TRBV12-3 or TRBV12-4 and TRBJ2-3; possible D gene TRBD2, 5 bases. Deletions cut 2 bases from V and 0 bases from J, with 18 bases between. This CDR3 contains 18 residues. The CDR3 here is CASSLISPRRGSTDTQYF. The CDR3 region has the DNA TGTGCCAGCAGTTTAATCTCCCCCCGCCGAGGGAGCACAGATACGCAGTATTTT.

The rearrangement links TRBV18 to TRBJ1-3, with 7 positions matching TRBD1. Looked up from germline, CDR1 is KGHSH and CDR2 is LQKENI. The CDR3 is made up of 17 amino acids. Losses at the gene ends were 2 bases for V and 0 bases for J; bases not matched to a gene: 7. This CDR3 reads CASSPVSRGDSGNTIYF. The CDR3, as DNA: TGTGCCAGCTCACCAGTGAGCAGGGGGGACTCTGGAAACACCATATATTTT.

Of note for this clonotype: A single base separates this from a much larger clone, so it may be a read error. The rearrangement uses TRBV29-1 and TRBJ1-5; D uncertain. This CDR3 comprises 14 residues. Germline V gene data show CDR1 as SQVTM and CDR2 as ANQGSEA. The DNA of the CDR3 is TGCAGCGTTTCGACAAGTCCTAGCGATCAGCCCCAGCATTTT. The encoded protein is CSVSTSPSDQPQHF. Full variable domain (missing parts from reference TRBV29-1 and TRBJ1-5): SAVISQKPSRDICQRGTSLTIQCQVDSQVTMMFWYRQQPGQSLTLIATANQGSEATYESGFVIDKFPISRPNLTFSTLTVSNMSPEDSSIYLCSVSTSPSDQPQHFGDGTRLSIL.

This rearrangement joins TRBV4-3 to TRBJ1-6; TRBD1 is a possible D gene (5 bases). Per germline, CDR1 LGHNA and CDR2 YSLEER. The V end lost 0 bases, the J end lost 6 bases, and 21 bases lay between the germline ends. This CDR3 is built from 19 residues. As DNA, the CDR3 is TGCGCCAGCAGCCAAGAAGGACTAAGGTACGACAGAACTAATTCACCCCTCCACTTT. It translates to CASSQEGLRYDRTNSPLHF.

This clonotype appeared many times. This chain connects TRBV4-3 to TRBJ1-2; no reliable D call. Germline loops: CDR1 LGHNA, CDR2 YSLEER. Trimming left V 1 base short and J 7 bases short, with 4 bases between. The length of the CDR3 is 11 residues. DNA for the CDR3: TGCGCCAGCAGCCAAGGGTTTGGCTACACCTTC. This translates into CASSQGFGYTF.

This clonotype was counted a few times. V gene TRBV19 combines with J gene TRBJ2-1; D is undetermined. This CDR3 is 11 amino acids long. V was clipped by 4 bases and J by 10 bases, with 8 bases between them. From germline, CDR1 is LNHDA and CDR2 SQIVND (reference sequence). CDR3 sequence reads: CASSNHLEQFF. Here the CDR3 DNA reads TGTGCCAGTAGTAATCACCTCGAGCAGTTCTTC.

The V call is TRBV7-2, the J call TRBJ1-1, with D perhaps TRBD1 (5 bases). CDR3 length: 16 amino acids. V lost 5 bases and J 1 base, leaving 17 bases between the germline ends. Germline CDR1 SGHTA, CDR2 FQGNSA. DNA for the CDR3: TGTGCCAGCAGCCTAATGGGGGTCCCCCAGAACACTGAAGCTTTCTTT. Its protein is CASSLMGVPQNTEAFF.

This sequence joins TRBV3-1 and TRBJ2-3; no clear D. The germline V gene encodes CDR1 LGHDT and CDR2 YNNKEL (reference sequence). V lost 2 bases and J lost 3, with 6 bases in between. This CDR3 has 13 residues. The CDR3 sequence is CASSQTRTDTQYF. The DNA for the CDR3 is TGTGCCAGCAGCCAAACCAGAACAGATACGCAGTATTTT.

This clonotype was counted only a few times. The chain uses TRBV6-5 and TRBJ1-1; possible D gene TRBD1, 5 bases. There are 12 residues in the CDR3. V was pared by 5 bases and J by 12 bases, with 16 bases between. In germline, CDR1 is MNHEY, CDR2 SVGAGI. CDR3 region: CASSVRRGKTFF. In nucleotides, the CDR3 is TGTGCCAGCAGTGTACGGCGGGGCAAAACTTTCTTT.

This clonotype was seen more than once but under ten times. The chain recombines TRBV15 with TRBJ2-5; a weak D match, TRBD2 (7 bases). CDR1 LNHNV and CDR2 YYDKDF come from the germline V gene (reference sequence). Trimming cost V 8 bases and J 5 bases, with 15 bases left between them. The CDR3 is made up of 13 amino acids. The CDR3: CATGGGAWETQYF. CDR3 coding DNA: TGTGCCACCGGAGGGGGGGCCTGGGAGACCCAGTACTTC. Full variable domain (outside the CDR3, taken from reference TRBV15 and TRBJ2-5): DAMVIQNPRYQVTQFGKPVTLSCSQTLNHNVMYWYQQKSSQAPKLLFHYYDKDFNNEADTPDNFQSRRPNTSFCFLDIRSPGLGDTAMYLCATGGGAWETQYFGPGTRLLVL.

The chain is built from TRBV28 and TRBJ1-2; D call uncertain. Trimming pared 2 bases from V and 9 bases from J, leaving 7 bases between. Germline V gives CDR1 MDHEN, CDR2 SYDVKM. The CDR3 has 11 residues. This CDR3 reads CASSLGIRYTF. The CDR3 nucleotides read TGTGCCAGCAGTTTAGGGATACGCTACACCTTC.

This clonotype was detected many times. The chain links TRBV29-1 to TRBJ2-5; 8 nucleotides agree with TRBD2. CDR3 length equals 11 residues. From germline, CDR1 is SQVTM and CDR2 ANQGSEA. J gave up 5 bases and V 8 bases, and 4 bases lay outside the gene matches. The CDR3 here is CSPVAGETQYF. The CDR3 DNA is TGCAGCCCCGTAGCGGGGGAGACCCAGTACTTC.

This rearrangement joins TRBV12-3 or TRBV12-4 to TRBJ2-2, with D possibly TRBD2 on 7 matching bases. V lost 6 bases and J 4 bases, leaving 18 bases between the germline ends. The CDR3 has 16 amino acids. CDR3 amino acids: CASRLTPGGTTGELFF. Written as DNA, the CDR3 is TGTGCCAGCAGACTAACTCCGGGGGGCACCACCGGGGAGCTGTTTTTT.

This clonotype was seen a few times. The gene calls are TRBV6-4 and TRBJ2-7; D uncertain. The CDR3 is made up of 12 amino acids. Looked up from germline, CDR1 is MRHNA and CDR2 is SNTAGT. V was trimmed by 9 bases and J by 1 base, leaving 10 bases between them. The CDR3 nucleotides are TGTGCCAGATCTCAGGTTTCCTACGAGCAGTACGTC. It translates to CARSQVSYEQYV.

The V and J genes are TRBV5-1 and TRBJ2-1; 8 bases fit TRBD2. V was clipped by 5 bases and J by 9 bases; unmatched bases: 16. Germline values: CDR1 SGHRS, CDR2 YFSETQ. The CDR3 covers 16 residues. The CDR3 nucleotides are TGCGCCAGCAGTGTTGTACTCAGCGGGGGAGGTGCTGAGCAGTTCTTC. Translation gives CASSVVLSGGGAEQFF.

The CDR3: CASRGNQPQHF. DNA for the CDR3: TGTGCCAGCAGAGGTAATCAGCCCCAGCATTTT. The genes are TRBV2 and TRBJ1-5; D is undetermined. This CDR3 spans 11 amino acids. CDR1 and CDR2 (germline): SNHLY, FYNNEI. Trimming removed 6 bases at V and 4 bases at J, with 4 bases between.

The chain couples TRBV5-1 to TRBJ2-2, with TRBD1 matching over 7 bases. J lost 6 bases, V lost 4 bases, and 9 bases had no gene match. CDR1 is SGHRS, CDR2 YFSETQ, per germline. This CDR3 has 15 residues. In DNA, the CDR3 is TGCGCCAGCAGCCGCCTCGACAGGGCAGCCGGGGAGCTGTTTTTT. Protein sequence: CASSRLDRAAGELFF.